This TCR beta chain derives from a study of blood T cell repertoires in COVID-19. Across the study: Samples came from the United States, Italy and Spain, spanning acute and convalescent COVID-19. Nucleic acid was either cDNA or gDNA, and it came from T cells, B-cell-depleted T cells, or PBMCs.

Trimming took off 1 base at V and 11 bases at J, with 14 bases between the two ends. This CDR3 region has 13 residues. Germline lookup yields CDR1 SNHLY and CDR2 FYNNEI. As originally analysed: Reference gene primer amplification in the assay estimated nucleated cell counts. TCRdb keeps only in-frame clones here, not all; method: immunoSEQ multiplex PCR. For V, J and clone size, that table is used; D and trimming come from the DNA. The sample shows 55,000 to 90,000 clones, more than 85% of them seen only once. The chain carries TRBV2 and TRBJ1-1; D is unclear. The TCR comes from a man between 65 and 85 years old with active COVID-19. Sequences were obtained from peripheral blood. The DNA of the CDR3 is TGTGCCAGCAGTGAAGGGTTTGCTAGTAGGGCTTTCTTT. Protein sequence: CASSEGFASRAFF.